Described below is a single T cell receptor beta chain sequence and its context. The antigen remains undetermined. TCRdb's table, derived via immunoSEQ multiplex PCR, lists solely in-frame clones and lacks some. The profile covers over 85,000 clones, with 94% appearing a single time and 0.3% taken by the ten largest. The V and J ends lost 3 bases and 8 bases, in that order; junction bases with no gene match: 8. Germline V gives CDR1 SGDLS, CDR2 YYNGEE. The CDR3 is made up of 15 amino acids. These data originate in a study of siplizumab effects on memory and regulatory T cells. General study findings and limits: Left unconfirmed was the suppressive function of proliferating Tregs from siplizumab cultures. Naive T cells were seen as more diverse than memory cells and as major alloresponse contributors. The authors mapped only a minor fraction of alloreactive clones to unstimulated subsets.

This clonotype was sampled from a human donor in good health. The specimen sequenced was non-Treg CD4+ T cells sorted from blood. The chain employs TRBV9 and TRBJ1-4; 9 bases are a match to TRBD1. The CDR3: CASSGGQGTGEKLFF. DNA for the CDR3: TGTGCCAGCAGCGGGGGACAGGGTACTGGAGAAAAACTGTTTTTT.